This T cell receptor beta chain stems from a study of T cell clonotyping in hematopoietic cell transplantation (dated by TCRdb to the early 2020s). With respect to the entire study: In the study, 140 or so blood samples were gathered from 35 consecutive transplant recipients and their related donors. Patients were recruited between September 2015 and 2017 and followed until late 2020 or death. Study-wide conclusions, independent of this receptor: Recipient TCR diversity fell after transplant, with pathologically expanded clonotypes rising progressively from day 30 to day 180. Broader posttransplant TCR repertoire diversity was predicted by donor and pretransplant recipient Inverse Simpson Index values. Recipient repertoires showed only a small fraction of overlap with donor repertoires, and over 97% appeared de novo at the given depth. The sample size was limited, and because cells were not sorted, the contributions of CD4 and CD8 repertoires could not be separated.

The immunoSEQ assay, a bias-controlled multiplex PCR using V- and J-specific primers, was used to amplify TCR beta CDR3 regions from genomic DNA. In a second PCR step, the CDR3 amplicons were tagged with a proprietary barcode plus Illumina adapter sequences. An Illumina MiSeq instrument was used for sequencing of the CDR3 libraries. The paper's data handling went like this. Export and quality control were performed with immunoSEQ Analyzer 3.0, and downstream analyses were performed with R Bioconductor and Immunarch. Only productive rearrangements in the normalized downsampled data set went into calculating the repertoire metrics. Pathologically expanded clonotypes were defined as those larger than 5 templates in the normalized cohort. Repertoire diversity was measured with the Inverse Simpson Index. To capture all clonotypes, CMV-specificity analyses were performed on the non-normalized data set. TCRdb limited this immuneACCESS table to in-frame rearrangements with V and J called. A share of clones is missing; checked studies link under half to unresolved V genes, and the rest is unexplained. That table is the source of V, J and clone size, and D and trimming were worked out from the DNA. This sample comprises approximately 6,200 clones, 60% to 80% of them detected only once. 33% of the sample comes from the top ten.

The meaning of the sample's time point label: 100 days after allo-HCT. Blood from recipients was drawn roughly 28 days before transplant, then again at days 30, 100 and 180 after transplant. Nuclei Lysis Solution was used to extract genomic DNA from fresh or cryopreserved unfractionated peripheral blood mononuclear cells. Inclusive of the bounding cysteine and phenylalanine, the CDR3 is 13 residues long. Kept here is only the CDR3 DNA, which spans 39 bases and is read in frame from base 1. CDR1 and CDR2 were assigned from the germline V gene as KGHSH and LQKENI. V loses 1 base of germline sequence and J loses 5 bases, and the interval between the two ends is 7 bases. Comments on this clone: Its antigen specificity is not known. The sample holds no much larger clone one base away, and base qualities are not on file.

The source of this sequence is a female patient aged 25-40 years who had an allogeneic stem cell transplant, so the T cells may come from the graft donor. Some clones in this sample may be carry-over from other donors' samples. The V and J segments used are TRBV18 and TRBJ2-3; TRBD1 could be the D gene, as 6 bases match. This sample comprised PBMCs, obtained 100 days after allogeneic stem cell transplant. The CDR3 protein: CASSPLRGDTQYF. The nucleotides are TGTGCCAGCTCACCACTCAGGGGAGATACGCAGTATTTT.